A single T cell receptor beta chain is shown here with its context. The antigen is unknown. The CDR3 runs to 15 residues. Germline values: CDR1 LGHNA, CDR2 YSLEER. This specimen comes from a study of CXCR3-negative and CXCR3-positive naive CD8 T cells. UMI-labeled TRB cDNA libraries were prepared by 5' RACE. TCRdb re-called the 5' RACE reads; every CDR3 protein appears as one record, without DNA. Recorded for this sample: 95,000 to 100,000 distinct CDR3 sequences. General study points: CXCR3-positive naive cells had more hydrophobic TRB CDR3s than CXCR3-negative naive cells.

The chain carries TRBV4-3 and TRBJ1-1. The sequence derives from a human donor in good health. Some clones in this sample may be carry-over from other donors' samples. Sequencing used naive CXCR3+ CD8+ T cells from blood. Subset noted: CD45RO-CCR7+CD27+CD95- naive CD8+ T cells expressing CXCR3 (TNR3+). CDR3 in amino acids: CASSQEVGANTEAFF.